This T cell receptor beta chain derives from a study of control samples from healthy donors and cancer patients. Produced via immunoSEQ multiplex PCR; TCRdb's table is partial and in-frame only. The sample lists about 110,000 clones, roughly 90% occurring once. Only one count was recorded for this clone. CDR3 length equals 14 residues. The germline CDR1 and CDR2 sequences are LNHDA and SQIVND (reference sequence). The ends were cut back, 7 bases at V and 1 base at J, with 13 bases in the middle. This clonotype was obtained from a woman aged 55-69 years with lung cancer. The chain combines TRBV19 with TRBJ1-1; D perhaps matches TRBD1 (5 bases). Sequenced material: PBMCs. Written as DNA, the CDR3 is TGTGCCAGTACCTGGGGGGTAGAGAACACTGAAGCTTTCTTT. Protein sequence: CASTWGVENTEAFF.